The clone carrying this T cell receptor beta chain was found many times. These data belong to a study of T-cell reconstitution after alpha-beta-depleted transplantation in children. Unique molecular identifiers featured in how the TCRbeta library was prepared. TCRdb analysed the PCR reads with MiXCR anew, one entry per CDR3 protein. Of under 50,000 distinct CDR3 sequences listed, around 9% are singletons. The CDR3 totals 13 residues. Trimming pared 7 bases from V and 4 bases from J, leaving 16 bases between. The germline V gene encodes CDR1 DFQATT and CDR2 SNEGSKA (reference sequence). The source was PBMCs, mostly from graft donor cells, collected 60 days after TCRalphabeta/CD19-depleted stem cell transplant. The sequence was obtained from a male patient aged 2 to 10 who had a stem cell transplant for chronic granulomatous disease, so the T cells may come from the graft donor. The chain uses TRBV20-1 and TRBJ1-1, with TRBD1 as a possible D gene (5 bases). CDR3 sequence reads: CSVPEAGGTEAFF. The CDR3 bases are TGCAGTGTCCCTGAGGCTGGGGGCACTGAAGCTTTCTTT.